A selection of T cell receptor beta chains follows, all from one sample in a study of shared clonotypes between healthy human individuals. Assay: immunoSEQ multiplex PCR; the TCRdb copy retains only in-frame clones and omits some. The profile shows some 2,500,000 clones, 80% to 95% of them singletons. Source material: naive CD4+ T cells from PBMCs. The source is a man aged 18-30 years in good health. Some clones in this sample may be carry-over from other donors' samples. Both conserved end residues are part of each CDR3. The order of the fields is V gene, J gene, D gene, clone size, CDR3 protein, CDR3 DNA. A D gene is named only where the DNA matches it firmly. Not all rows give a size; the values are once, few, many and, for expanded clones, a class.

V: TRBV5-1
J: TRBJ2-3
D: NA
size: NA
CDR3: CASSLRGPGTDTQYF
DNA: TGCGCCAGCAGCTTGAGAGGGCCAGGCACAGATACGCAGTATTTT

V: TRBV28
J: TRBJ2-3
D: NA
size: NA
CDR3: CASIATSLSTDTQYF
DNA: TGTGCCAGCATCGCGACTAGTCTGAGCACAGATACGCAGTATTTT

V: TRBV5-1
J: TRBJ2-3
D: NA
size: NA
CDR3: CASSRDHSSGTDTQYF
DNA: TGCGCCAGCAGCAGGGACCACAGCTCGGGGACAGATACGCAGTATTTT

V: TRBV29-1
J: TRBJ1-2
D: NA
size: NA
CDR3: CSVVGALGYTF
DNA: TGCAGCGTTGTTGGGGCTCTTGGCTACACCTTC

V: TRBV7-3
J: TRBJ2-3
D: NA
size: few
CDR3: CASSLSPSWDTQYF
DNA: TGTGCCAGCAGCTTAAGCCCGTCATGGGATACGCAGTATTTT

V: TRBV5-4
J: TRBJ2-7
D: TRBD1
size: NA
CDR3: CASSLEQGMEYF
DNA: TGTGCCAGCAGCCTCGAACAGGGGATGGAGTACTTC

V: TRBV6-5
J: TRBJ1-4
D: NA
size: NA
CDR3: CATKQGSQSGKLFF
DNA: TGTGCCACGAAACAGGGATCTCAAAGTGGGAAACTGTTTTTT

V: TRBV5-1
J: TRBJ2-5
D: NA
size: once
CDR3: CASSRGKETQYF
DNA: TGCGCCAGCAGCCGGGGTAAAGAGACCCAGTACTTC

V: TRBV7-8
J: TRBJ2-7
D: TRBD2
size: once
CDR3: CASSLRGEREVTYEQYF
DNA: TGTGCCAGCAGCTTACGGGGAGAGCGGGAGGTTACTTACGAGCAGTACTTC

V: TRBV12-5
J: TRBJ2-1
D: TRBD1
size: NA
CDR3: CASGVNRGLYNEQFF
DNA: TGTGCTAGTGGGGTTAACAGGGGGCTATACAATGAGCAGTTCTTC

V: TRBV5-5
J: TRBJ1-2
D: NA
size: once
CDR3: CASSSGYGYTF
DNA: TGTGCCAGCAGCTCCGGATATGGCTACACCTTC

V: TRBV10-3
J: TRBJ2-7
D: NA
size: NA
CDR3: CAISEAASGNYEQYF
DNA: TGTGCCATCAGTGAGGCGGCATCCGGAAACTACGAGCAGTACTTC

V: TRBV28
J: TRBJ1-4
D: TRBD1
size: NA
CDR3: CASSSFGTGVEKLFF
DNA: TGTGCCAGCAGTTCCTTTGGGACAGGGGTTGAAAAACTGTTTTTT

V: TRBV5-6
J: TRBJ2-5
D: NA
size: once
CDR3: CASSRVSGQETQYF
DNA: TGTGCCAGCAGCCGGGTTTCGGGCCAAGAGACCCAGTACTTC

V: TRBV9
J: TRBJ2-1
D: TRBD2
size: NA
CDR3: CASSVGSSGRPNEQFF
DNA: TGTGCCAGCAGCGTAGGTTCTAGCGGGAGGCCCAATGAGCAGTTCTTC

V: TRBV27
J: TRBJ2-5
D: TRBD2
size: NA
CDR3: CASSLSSGTGLRETQYF
DNA: TGTGCCAGCAGTTTATCAAGTGGGACGGGACTACGAGAGACCCAGTACTTC

V: TRBV6-5
J: TRBJ2-7
D: TRBD1
size: NA
CDR3: CASSYSGQGKIYEQYF
DNA: TGTGCCAGCAGTTACTCGGGACAGGGAAAGATATACGAGCAGTACTTC

V: TRBV11-2
J: TRBJ1-2
D: TRBD1
size: NA
CDR3: CASSKGHRGGYGYTF
DNA: TGTGCCAGCAGCAAGGGGCACAGGGGAGGATATGGCTACACCTTC

V: TRBV5-1
J: TRBJ1-2
D: TRBD1
size: NA
CDR3: CASSLNILTGAEYGYTF
DNA: TGCGCCAGCAGCTTGAATATACTTACAGGGGCTGAGTATGGCTACACCTTC

V: TRBV28
J: TRBJ2-7
D: NA
size: once
CDR3: CASRQQGPIYEQYF
DNA: TGTGCCAGCAGGCAACAGGGCCCAATCTACGAGCAGTACTTC

V: TRBV27
J: TRBJ2-7
D: TRBD2
size: NA
CDR3: CASSLRGESSYEQYF
DNA: TGTGCCAGCAGTTTACGGGGGGAGAGCTCCTACGAGCAGTACTTC

V: TRBV5-1
J: TRBJ2-5
D: TRBD2
size: NA
CDR3: CASSSSKTSGDPSTQYF
DNA: TGCGCCAGCAGCTCGAGCAAGACTAGCGGGGACCCCAGTACCCAGTACTTC

V: TRBV29-1
J: TRBJ2-3
D: TRBD2
size: NA
CDR3: CSVEEPTSEKRDTQYF
DNA: TGCAGCGTTGAAGAGCCAACTAGCGAGAAACGAGATACGCAGTATTTT

V: TRBV5-1
J: TRBJ2-1
D: NA
size: NA
CDR3: CASSAQGAYNEQFF
DNA: TGCGCCAGCAGCGCACAGGGAGCTTACAATGAGCAGTTCTTC

V: TRBV5-1
J: TRBJ2-1
D: NA
size: NA
CDR3: CASSVRDSYNEQFF
DNA: TGCGCCAGCAGCGTGAGGGACTCCTACAATGAGCAGTTCTTC

V: TRBV14
J: TRBJ2-3
D: TRBD2
size: NA
CDR3: CASSRPGLASTDTQYF
DNA: TGTGCCAGCAGCCGCCCGGGACTAGCTAGCACAGATACGCAGTATTTT

V: TRBV19
J: TRBJ1-5
D: TRBD1
size: NA
CDR3: CASSGDRARPFSNQPQHF
DNA: TGTGCCAGTAGCGGGGACAGGGCGCGACCTTTTAGCAATCAGCCCCAGCATTTT